These T cell receptor beta chains were read from a single sample in a study of CD8 T cells in ankylosing spondylitis. TCRdb re-derived calls from the 5' RACE reads in MiXCR, one entry per CDR3 protein. The top ten clones hold about 4% of a sample with a few hundred thousand distinct CDR3 sequences, less than 25% of them seen once. The sample consisted of blood, either unsorted or a sorted T cell fraction (not recorded which). These receptors were collected from a female donor with ankylosing spondylitis or in good health (not recorded which). Each CDR3 is given with its conserved first and last residue. Fields, in order: J gene, clone size, D gene, V gene, CDR3 DNA, CDR3 protein. The D gene is left open where the match is weak. Not all rows give a size; the values are once, few, many and, for expanded clones, a class.

>TRBJ1-1|many|.|TRBV5-1
TGCGCCAGCAGCTTGCAACCGACAGTTGACACTGAAGCTTTCTTT
CASSLQPTVDTEAFF
>TRBJ2-2|many|.|TRBV9
TGTGCCAGCAGCCCCCCGGCGGCCGGAGGGACCGGGGAGCTGTTTTTT
CASSPPAAGGTGELFF
>TRBJ2-5|.|.|TRBV7-2
TGTGCCAGCAGCTTACGGCAGCTCCAAGAGACCCAGTACTTC
CASSLRQLQETQYF
>TRBJ2-5|.|TRBD1|TRBV29-1
TGCAGCGTTCGAGGAACAGGGGCAGAGACCCAGTACTTC
CSVRGTGAETQYF
>TRBJ2-3|many|.|TRBV20-1
TGCAGTGCTAGTGACCGTTACACAGATACGCAGTATTTT
CSASDRYTDTQYF
>TRBJ2-1|.|TRBD1|TRBV7-9
TGTGCCAGCAGCTTCCCGGGACAGGGGAATGAGCAGTTCTTC
CASSFPGQGNEQFF
>TRBJ2-3|.|.|TRBV4-2
TGTGCCAGCAGCCATGACCGGAGCACAGATACGCAGTATTTT
CASSHDRSTDTQYF
>TRBJ1-4|once|.|TRBV2
TGTGCCAGCCGTCCGGGGCCTAATGAAAAACTGTTTTTT
CASRPGPNEKLFF
>TRBJ1-1|.|.|TRBV29-1
TGCAGCGTTGGGGCGTCCAGAAGCACTGAAGCTTTCTTT
CSVGASRSTEAFF
>TRBJ2-1|.|TRBD1|TRBV7-3
TGTGCCAGCAGCCTACGGGGACAGAAAAGCAATGAGCAGTTCTTC
CASSLRGQKSNEQFF
>TRBJ1-2|.|.|TRBV6-6
TGTGCCAGCAGACTCGGGACTCACTATGGCTACACCTTC
CASRLGTHYGYTF
>TRBJ1-1|.|.|TRBV11-1
TGTGCCAGCAGCTTAGACGTGGAGGCTTTCTTT
CASSLDVEAFF
>TRBJ2-1|.|.|TRBV12-3/TRBV12-4
TGTGCCAGCAGCAAGGGGTTCGGGGGTGAGCAGTTCTTC
CASSKGFGGEQFF
>TRBJ2-1|few|TRBD2|TRBV4-2
TGTGCCAGCAGCCAAGATACTAGCGGGAGTCTCCTCTCTCTCGATGAGCAGTTCTTC
CASSQDTSGSLLSLDEQFF
>TRBJ2-6|few|TRBD2|TRBV7-2
TGTGCCAGCAGCTGGGACTATGGGGCCAACGTCCTGACTTTC
CASSWDYGANVLTF
>TRBJ1-1|.|TRBD1|TRBV29-1
TGCAGCGTCCTACGGACAGGGTTTGAAGCTTTCTTT
CSVLRTGFEAFF
>TRBJ2-1|many|.|TRBV5-1
TGCGCCAGCAGCCCCGACCTCCATGACAATGAGCAGTTCTTC
CASSPDLHDNEQFF
>TRBJ2-3|few|TRBD2|TRBV20-1
TGCAGTGCGGTCAGCGGGAGGGAAGCAGATACGCAGTATTTT
CSAVSGREADTQYF
>TRBJ2-7|.|.|TRBV15
TGTGCCACCAGGGCAGATAAATCCTACGAGCAGTACTTC
CATRADKSYEQYF
>TRBJ2-1|.|TRBD2|TRBV7-9
TGTGCCAGCAGCTCGGGACTAGCGGGAAGCAATGAGCAGTTCTTC
CASSSGLAGSNEQFF
>TRBJ2-7|.|.|TRBV3-1
TGTGCCAGGAGCAAGGAGGGGAGCTCCTACGAGCAGTACTTC
CARSKEGSSYEQYF
>TRBJ1-2|many|.|TRBV20-1
TGCAGTGCCCCGGGGATGGGACGCGGCTACACCTTC
CSAPGMGRGYTF
>TRBJ2-2|.|.|TRBV3-1
TGTGCCAGCAGCCAAGGGTCGGGCACCGGGGAGCTGTTTTTT
CASSQGSGTGELFF
>TRBJ2-5|.|.|TRBV6-5
TGTGCCAGCAGTTATGGAGGGGGTACGGGAGAGGGGGGGACCCAGTACTTC
CASSYGGGTGEGGTQYF
>TRBJ2-7|.|TRBD2|TRBV12-3/TRBV12-4
TGTGCCAGCATGAGGAGACTAGCGGGAGGTGGCGAGCAGTACTTC
CASMRRLAGGGEQYF
>TRBJ2-7|.|.|TRBV11-2
TGTGCCAGCAGCTTAGAGGCAGGAGGGAAGCAGTACTTC
CASSLEAGGKQYF
>TRBJ2-7|.|.|TRBV7-2
TGTGCCAGCAGCTTCTGGGATGGCGAGCAGTACTTC
CASSFWDGEQYF
>TRBJ1-2|.|.|TRBV6-5
TGTGCCAGCAGTTCTCCACGGGGGTATGGCTACACCTTC
CASSSPRGYGYTF
>TRBJ2-1|few|TRBD1|TRBV19
TGTGCCAGTAGTGTACGGCAGGGGGCTGTTGAGCAGTTCTTC
CASSVRQGAVEQFF
>TRBJ2-3|.|.|TRBV7-2
TGTGCCAGCAGCCCCGGCAGCGATAGACCTGGAGATACGCAGTATTTT
CASSPGSDRPGDTQYF
>TRBJ2-1|.|TRBD2|TRBV5-6
TGTGCCAGCAGCTTGGGACTAGCGGGGCCGCCACATGAGCAGTTCTTC
CASSLGLAGPPHEQFF
>TRBJ2-3|.|TRBD2|TRBV20-1
TGCAGTGCTGATCGACTAGCGGGAACCACAGATACGCAGTATTTT
CSADRLAGTTDTQYF
>TRBJ2-3|.|.|TRBV5-1
TGCGCCAGCAGCTTGCGGCTTGTAACAGATACGCAGTATTTT
CASSLRLVTDTQYF
>TRBJ2-7|.|TRBD2|TRBV11-2
TGTGCCAGCAGCCACCCCGGACTAGCGGGAAATAAGCAGTACTTC
CASSHPGLAGNKQYF
>TRBJ2-7|few|.|TRBV28
TGTGCCAGCACGCAGGCAGGGACATGGTCCTACGAGCAGTACTTC
CASTQAGTWSYEQYF
>TRBJ2-3|few|TRBD2|TRBV10-3
TGTGCCATCAGCATCGAGCGGGAGTTCTCAGATACGCAGTATTTT
CAISIEREFSDTQYF
>TRBJ2-7|many|TRBD2|TRBV29-1
TGCAGCGTTGAACGGGGGGATAGCTACGAGCAGTACTTC
CSVERGDSYEQYF
>TRBJ2-3|.|.|TRBV12-3/TRBV12-4
TGTGCCAGCAGTGCCGAGCCAGCAGGCAGCGATACGCAGTATTTT
CASSAEPAGSDTQYF
>TRBJ2-3|.|.|TRBV7-2
TGTGCCAGCAGCTTAGGAATGGGGGGAGATACGCAGTATTTT
CASSLGMGGDTQYF
>TRBJ1-3|.|TRBD1|TRBV10-3
TGTGCCATCAGGGGACAGGGAAACACCATATATTTT
CAIRGQGNTIYF
>TRBJ2-5|.|.|TRBV18
TGTGCCAGCTCCGCGACCCTGAACAGGGTTGAAGAGACCCAGTACTTC
CASSATLNRVEETQYF
>TRBJ2-3|once|.|TRBV7-2
TGTGCCAGCAGGGTTTCTCCAGGGCGGGACTCAGATACGCAGTATTTT
CASRVSPGRDSDTQYF
>TRBJ2-1|many|TRBD2|TRBV20-1
TGCAGTGCTAGTGAGCGGGGAGATTACAATGAGCAGTTCTTC
CSASERGDYNEQFF
>TRBJ1-2|few|.|TRBV29-1
TGCAGCGTTGAGACAGGTGGGGAGGCATATGGCTACACCTTC
CSVETGGEAYGYTF
>TRBJ2-2|.|.|TRBV2
TGTGCCAGCAGTGAAGATAGGGGAGACGGGGAGCTGTTTTTT
CASSEDRGDGELFF
>TRBJ1-1|many|.|TRBV6-5
TGTGCCAGCAGTTACTCGGCTGTGAACACTGAAGCTTTCTTT
CASSYSAVNTEAFF
>TRBJ2-1|few|TRBD1|TRBV6-1
TGTGCCAGCAGTAAGGACAGGTCCTCAACCGCCTACAATGAGCAGTTCTTC
CASSKDRSSTAYNEQFF
>TRBJ2-7|.|TRBD1|TRBV6-1
TGTGCCAGCAGCCGGGACAGGGCGAGCGAGCAGTACTTC
CASSRDRASEQYF
>TRBJ1-1|many|.|TRBV27
TGTGCCAGCAGTTTTAAGGGACTCCAGGGGGAAGCTTTCTTT
CASSFKGLQGEAFF
>TRBJ2-1|.|.|TRBV20-1
TGCAGTGCCAAGATAAGGAATAAGAGGTTCTTC
CSAKIRNKRFF
>TRBJ2-5|.|TRBD2|TRBV2
TGTGCCAGCAGTGAAACAAGCGGGGTGGGGGGACGGGAGACCCAGTACTTC
CASSETSGVGGRETQYF
>TRBJ2-1|many|TRBD2|TRBV20-1
TGCAGTGCTAGTCGGACTAGCCCTGAGCAGTTCTTC
CSASRTSPEQFF
>TRBJ1-1|few|.|TRBV30
TGTGCCTGGAGGTACAGGAGAAAACAGACTGAAGCTTTCTTT
CAWRYRRKQTEAFF